This TCR beta chain comes out of a study of neoadjuvant anti-PD-1 for oral cavity cancer. Study overall: Patients without progression got a fourth dose around day 43. The study, taken as a whole, reports: Greater tumor shrinkage accompanied bigger post-treatment sizes of preexisting clones.

The junction had 11 bases not matched to a gene; V was cut back by 3 bases and J by 3 bases. This CDR3 has 17 amino acids. Per the germline V gene, CDR1 is MDHEN and CDR2 is SYDVKM. Details on this clone: Its antigen is unknown.

Assay: immunoSEQ multiplex PCR; the TCRdb copy retains only in-frame clones and omits some. The sample has fewer than 15,000 clones; around 56% are singletons. Patients were newly diagnosed with stage II-IVA oral cavity squamous cell carcinoma without prior systemic or radiation treatment. These oral cavity squamous cell carcinomas were HPV-negative and locally advanced. The chain joins TRBV28 to TRBJ2-1; TRBD2 matches at 7 bases. The TCR originated in a person aged 35-80 years with oral cavity squamous cell carcinoma. Specimen: tumor tissue, collected before nivolumab (anti-PD-1) treatment. The CDR3: CASSFGLGRGYYNEQFF. The CDR3 coding sequence is TGTGCCAGCAGTTTCGGTTTAGGGCGGGGGTACTACAATGAGCAGTTCTTC.